Described below is a single T cell receptor beta chain sequence and its context. Its cognate antigen is unknown. The junction differs from germline at one of its ends, possibly a read error. Genomic DNA, serving as template, underwent TCR beta VDJ and CDR3 profiling. Each CDR3 protein gets one entry after TCRdb re-called the reads with MiXCR. The data show fewer than 200,000 distinct CDR3 sequences, 63% seen once. CDR3 size: 13 residues. The germline gives CDR1 MNHEY, CDR2 SMNVEV (reference sequence). The sample belongs to a study of CD8+CD57+ T cells in acquired aplastic anemia. Study background: An average of roughly 10 million reads for CD4+ cells was obtained from healthy donors. Study-level results: Some 27 CD8+ CDR3 sequences were shared between patients and controls. Patients and controls had CD8+ Simpson's diversity values that were not significantly distinct.

Input material: sorted CD4+, CD8+, or CD8+CD57+ T cells (not recorded which) from PBMCs. The sequence came from a human donor in good health. The V and J genes are TRBV27 and TRBJ2-1; no clear D gene. This CDR3 is CAISARGDDEQFF. DNA for the CDR3: TGTGCCATCAGTGCCCGCGGCGACGATGAGCAGTTCTTC.